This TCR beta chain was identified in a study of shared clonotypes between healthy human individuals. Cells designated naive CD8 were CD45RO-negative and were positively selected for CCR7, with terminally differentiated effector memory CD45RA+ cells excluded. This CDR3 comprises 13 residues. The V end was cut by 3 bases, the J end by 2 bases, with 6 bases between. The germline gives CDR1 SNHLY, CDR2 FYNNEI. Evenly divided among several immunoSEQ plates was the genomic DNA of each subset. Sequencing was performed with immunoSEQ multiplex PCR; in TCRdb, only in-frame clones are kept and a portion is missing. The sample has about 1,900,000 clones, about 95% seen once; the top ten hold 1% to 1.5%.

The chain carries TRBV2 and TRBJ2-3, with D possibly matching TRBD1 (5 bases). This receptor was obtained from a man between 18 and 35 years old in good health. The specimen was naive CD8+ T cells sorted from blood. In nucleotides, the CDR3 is TGTGCCAGCAGTGACAGGGCCACAGATACGCAGTATTTT. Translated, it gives CASSDRATDTQYF.